This T cell receptor (beta chain) was profiled in a study of blood T cell repertoires in COVID-19. As for the study in general: Acute-phase and convalescent COVID-19 samples originated in the United States, Italy and Spain.

J was trimmed by 7 bases and V by 0 bases; bases with no gene match: 4. This CDR3 spans 15 amino acids. Germline lookup yields CDR1 KGHDR and CDR2 SFDVKD. Authors' methods: It was from reference gene primer amplification that nucleated cell counts were estimated. The data were produced by immunoSEQ multiplex PCR, yet TCRdb's version contains in-frame clones alone and is incomplete. The V and J calls and the clone size are those of that table, but D and trimming were determined from the DNA. This sample yields 150,000 or so clones, of which about four fifths are seen a single time; over 7.5% belongs to the top ten.

The specimen sequenced was peripheral blood. The clonotype was recovered from a woman aged 70-85 years with acute or convalescent COVID-19. The J gene is TRBJ2-2, the V gene TRBV24-1; 7 nucleotides match TRBD2. This CDR3 reads CATSDLLSGGGELFF. CDR3 coding DNA: TGTGCCACCAGTGATTTGTTGTCGGGGGGCGGGGAGCTGTTTTTT.